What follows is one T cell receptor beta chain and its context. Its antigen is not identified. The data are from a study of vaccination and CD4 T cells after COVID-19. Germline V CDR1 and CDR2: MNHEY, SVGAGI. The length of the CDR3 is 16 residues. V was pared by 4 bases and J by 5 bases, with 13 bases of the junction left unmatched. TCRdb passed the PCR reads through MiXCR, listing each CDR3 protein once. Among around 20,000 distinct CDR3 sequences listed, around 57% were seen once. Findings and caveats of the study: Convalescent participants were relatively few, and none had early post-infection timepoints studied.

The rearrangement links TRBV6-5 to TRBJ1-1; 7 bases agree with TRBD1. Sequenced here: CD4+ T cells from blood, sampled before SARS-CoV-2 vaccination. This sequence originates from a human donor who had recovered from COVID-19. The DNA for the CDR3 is TGTGCCAGCAGTTCCCCCGGACAGGCATCAGGGACTGAAGCTTTCTTT. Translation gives CASSSPGQASGTEAFF.